A selection of T cell receptor beta chains follows, all from one sample in a study of blood T cell repertoires in COVID-19. Produced via immunoSEQ multiplex PCR; TCRdb's table is partial and in-frame only. The sample carries just over 300,000 clones, around 87% recorded once. Sequencing was done on a sample of peripheral blood. The receptor set was obtained from a man aged 18 to 29 with active or convalescent COVID-19. Both conserved end residues are part of each CDR3. A D gene is named only where the DNA matches it firmly. Expanded clones are given a class, and other clones once, few, many or no size at all.

j_call: TRBJ1-1
v_call: TRBV7-9
d_call: TRBD1
clone_size: .
cdr3_aa: CASSLRRQGGTEAFF
cdr3_nt: TGTGCCAGCAGTTTACGGAGACAGGGTGGGACTGAAGCTTTCTTT

j_call: TRBJ2-7
v_call: TRBV5-1
d_call: TRBD2
clone_size: few
cdr3_aa: CASSPPLAGEEQYF
cdr3_nt: TGCGCCAGCAGCCCCCCGCTTGCGGGGGAAGAGCAGTACTTC

j_call: TRBJ2-3
v_call: TRBV5-1
d_call: TRBD2
clone_size: .
cdr3_aa: CASSFGLAGTDTQYF
cdr3_nt: TGCGCCAGCAGCTTCGGACTAGCGGGCACAGATACGCAGTATTTT

j_call: TRBJ2-5
v_call: TRBV11-2
d_call: TRBD2
clone_size: .
cdr3_aa: CASSWGLAGGAETQYF
cdr3_nt: TGTGCCAGCAGCTGGGGACTAGCGGGAGGTGCTGAGACCCAGTACTTC

j_call: TRBJ2-1
v_call: TRBV10-3
d_call: TRBD2
clone_size: .
cdr3_aa: CAIKLAGHNEQFF
cdr3_nt: TGTGCCATCAAACTAGCGGGACACAATGAGCAGTTCTTC

j_call: TRBJ1-6
v_call: TRBV2
d_call: TRBD1
clone_size: .
cdr3_aa: CAGQGARNSPLHF
cdr3_nt: TGTGCCGGACAGGGTGCGCGAAATTCACCCCTCCACTTT

j_call: TRBJ2-7
v_call: TRBV3-1/TRBV3-2
d_call: TRBD2
clone_size: .
cdr3_aa: CASRRSGALNEQYF
cdr3_nt: TGTGCCAGCAGACGAAGCGGGGCCTTGAACGAGCAGTACTTC

j_call: TRBJ2-1
v_call: TRBV7-3
d_call: TRBD2
clone_size: .
cdr3_aa: CASSSQGTSGRKSSYNEQFF
cdr3_nt: TGTGCCAGCAGCTCCCAAGGGACTAGCGGGAGGAAGAGCTCCTACAATGAGCAGTTCTTC

j_call: TRBJ2-1
v_call: TRBV6-1
d_call: .
clone_size: .
cdr3_aa: CASSEGPVNRDSTYNEQFF
cdr3_nt: TGTGCCAGCAGTGAAGGGCCAGTTAACCGGGACTCTACCTACAATGAGCAGTTCTTC

j_call: TRBJ1-2
v_call: TRBV5-6
d_call: .
clone_size: few
cdr3_aa: CASSYGLGGYGYTF
cdr3_nt: TGTGCCAGCAGCTACGGACTGGGTGGCTATGGCTACACCTTC

j_call: TRBJ1-5
v_call: TRBV27
d_call: .
clone_size: .
cdr3_aa: CASSLIGNQPQHF
cdr3_nt: TGTGCCAGCAGTTTAATCGGCAATCAGCCCCAGCATTTT

j_call: TRBJ1-2
v_call: TRBV25-1
d_call: .
clone_size: .
cdr3_aa: CASSGIVDRRPNYGYTF
cdr3_nt: TGTGCCAGCAGTGGGATTGTAGACAGACGCCCTAACTATGGCTACACCTTC

j_call: TRBJ2-7
v_call: TRBV4-1
d_call: TRBD1
clone_size: .
cdr3_aa: CASSQVGTDPTYEQYF
cdr3_nt: TGCGCCAGCAGCCAAGTGGGGACAGACCCGACCTACGAGCAGTACTTC

j_call: TRBJ2-7
v_call: TRBV7-2
d_call: TRBD1
clone_size: few
cdr3_aa: CASSFTGTGYEQYF
cdr3_nt: TGTGCCAGCAGCTTTACCGGGACAGGGTACGAGCAGTACTTC

j_call: TRBJ1-6
v_call: TRBV6-5
d_call: .
clone_size: .
cdr3_aa: CASSPLGDSPLHF
cdr3_nt: TGTGCCAGCAGCCCACTCGGAGATTCACCCCTCCACTTT

j_call: TRBJ2-1
v_call: TRBV29-1
d_call: TRBD2
clone_size: .
cdr3_aa: CSVEYKSGKQVRNEQFF
cdr3_nt: TGCAGCGTTGAATACAAAAGCGGGAAACAGGTCAGGAATGAGCAGTTCTTC

j_call: TRBJ2-2
v_call: TRBV7-6
d_call: .
clone_size: .
cdr3_aa: CASSETLRTGELFF
cdr3_nt: TGTGCCAGCAGCGAGACTCTCCGCACCGGGGAGCTGTTTTTT

j_call: TRBJ1-5
v_call: TRBV15
d_call: TRBD1
clone_size: .
cdr3_aa: CATSRDRRTGSPGQPQHF
cdr3_nt: TGTGCCACCAGCAGAGATCGTAGGACAGGGTCCCCAGGGCAGCCCCAGCATTTT

j_call: TRBJ1-1
v_call: TRBV5-6
d_call: .
clone_size: once
cdr3_aa: CASGSTGYPNTEAFF
cdr3_nt: TGTGCCAGCGGCAGTACAGGGTATCCGAACACTGAAGCTTTCTTT

j_call: TRBJ1-6
v_call: TRBV27
d_call: .
clone_size: .
cdr3_aa: CASSQDRPLPNSPLHF
cdr3_nt: TGTGCCAGCAGTCAAGACAGGCCGCTTCCTAATTCACCCCTCCACTTT

j_call: TRBJ1-2
v_call: TRBV29-1
d_call: .
clone_size: .
cdr3_aa: CSDAESETANYGYTF
cdr3_nt: TGCAGCGACGCGGAATCTGAGACAGCAAACTATGGCTACACCTTC

j_call: TRBJ1-4
v_call: TRBV19
d_call: TRBD1
clone_size: .
cdr3_aa: CASSEVRGTINEKLFF
cdr3_nt: TGTGCCAGTAGTGAAGTCAGGGGGACCATTAATGAAAAACTGTTTTTT

j_call: TRBJ1-5
v_call: TRBV11-2
d_call: TRBD1
clone_size: .
cdr3_aa: CASSLNRGRNQPQHF
cdr3_nt: TGTGCCAGCAGCTTAAACAGGGGCCGCAATCAGCCCCAGCATTTT

j_call: TRBJ1-1
v_call: TRBV11-2
d_call: .
clone_size: .
cdr3_aa: CASSLAMKTPTTEEAFF
cdr3_nt: TGTGCCAGCAGCTTAGCCATGAAGACACCGACGACAGAGGAAGCTTTCTTT

j_call: TRBJ1-3
v_call: TRBV27
d_call: TRBD1
clone_size: once
cdr3_aa: CASSRPIGRGPGNTIYF
cdr3_nt: TGTGCCAGCAGCCGACCGATCGGTAGGGGGCCTGGAAACACCATATATTTT

j_call: TRBJ1-2
v_call: TRBV4-3
d_call: .
clone_size: .
cdr3_aa: CASSQSRDSFGYTF
cdr3_nt: TGCGCCAGCAGCCAGAGCCGGGACTCCTTTGGCTACACCTTC

j_call: TRBJ1-2
v_call: TRBV7-9
d_call: TRBD1
clone_size: few
cdr3_aa: CASSLDSQTGVDGYTF
cdr3_nt: TGTGCCAGCAGCTTAGATTCCCAGACAGGGGTGGATGGCTACACCTTC

j_call: TRBJ2-5
v_call: TRBV7-9
d_call: TRBD2
clone_size: few
cdr3_aa: CASSPTSPQETQYF
cdr3_nt: TGTGCCAGCAGCCCGACTAGCCCCCAAGAGACCCAGTACTTC

j_call: TRBJ1-3
v_call: TRBV18
d_call: .
clone_size: .
cdr3_aa: CASSPGQFHSGNTIYF
cdr3_nt: TGTGCCAGCTCACCAGGACAGTTCCACTCTGGAAACACCATATATTTT

j_call: TRBJ1-2
v_call: TRBV14
d_call: .
clone_size: .
cdr3_aa: CASSQAPTANYGYTF
cdr3_nt: TGTGCCAGCAGCCAAGCCCCGACAGCTAACTATGGCTACACCTTC

j_call: TRBJ1-1
v_call: TRBV24-1
d_call: .
clone_size: .
cdr3_aa: CATSDGTRNQAFF
cdr3_nt: TGTGCCACCAGTGACGGGACACGGAATCAAGCTTTCTTT

j_call: TRBJ2-3
v_call: TRBV29-1
d_call: TRBD2
clone_size: .
cdr3_aa: CSVGSSGYATDTQYF
cdr3_nt: TGCAGCGTTGGTAGTAGCGGGTATGCCACAGATACGCAGTATTTT

j_call: TRBJ2-7
v_call: TRBV5-8
d_call: TRBD2
clone_size: .
cdr3_aa: CASSITPTSGYEQYF
cdr3_nt: TGTGCCAGCAGCATTACCCCGACTAGCGGATACGAGCAGTACTTC

j_call: TRBJ2-5
v_call: TRBV5-1
d_call: .
clone_size: .
cdr3_aa: CASSLDTQETQYF
cdr3_nt: TGCGCCAGCAGCCTGGACACACAAGAGACCCAGTACTTC

j_call: TRBJ2-7
v_call: TRBV28
d_call: .
clone_size: .
cdr3_aa: CASSLEVFYEQYF
cdr3_nt: TGTGCCAGCAGTTTGGAGGTCTTCTACGAGCAGTACTTC

j_call: TRBJ2-7
v_call: TRBV6-2/TRBV6-3
d_call: .
clone_size: .
cdr3_aa: CASSYVAAYEQYF
cdr3_nt: TGTGCCAGCAGTTATGTAGCAGCCTACGAGCAGTACTTC

j_call: TRBJ2-1
v_call: TRBV7-3
d_call: .
clone_size: .
cdr3_aa: CASSLNPDRFVHNEQFF
cdr3_nt: TGTGCCAGCAGCTTAAACCCTGACAGATTCGTACACAATGAGCAGTTCTTC

j_call: TRBJ2-2
v_call: TRBV19
d_call: TRBD1
clone_size: .
cdr3_aa: CASKRDRGTGELFF
cdr3_nt: TGTGCCAGTAAAAGGGACAGGGGTACCGGGGAGCTGTTTTTT

j_call: TRBJ2-1
v_call: TRBV4-1
d_call: TRBD2
clone_size: .
cdr3_aa: CASSGRIAGGPNNEQFF
cdr3_nt: TGCGCCAGCAGCGGACGGATAGCGGGGGGGCCCAACAATGAGCAGTTCTTC

j_call: TRBJ2-2
v_call: TRBV19
d_call: .
clone_size: .
cdr3_aa: CASSRGLSGELFF
cdr3_nt: TGTGCCAGTAGTAGGGGACTTAGCGGGGAGCTGTTTTTT

j_call: TRBJ2-1
v_call: TRBV7-3
d_call: TRBD1
clone_size: once
cdr3_aa: CASSYGTAEQFF
cdr3_nt: TGTGCCAGCAGCTATGGGACAGCTGAGCAGTTCTTC

j_call: TRBJ1-3
v_call: TRBV20-1
d_call: .
clone_size: .
cdr3_aa: CSASSLSGNTIYF
cdr3_nt: TGCAGTGCTAGTTCCCTCTCTGGAAACACCATATATTTT

j_call: TRBJ2-1
v_call: TRBV18
d_call: TRBD2
clone_size: .
cdr3_aa: CASSPQGLAATNEQFF
cdr3_nt: TGTGCCAGCTCACCACAGGGCCTAGCGGCTACCAATGAGCAGTTCTTC

j_call: TRBJ1-4
v_call: TRBV19
d_call: .
clone_size: .
cdr3_aa: CASSIYTYEKLFF
cdr3_nt: TGTGCCAGTAGTATTTATACATACGAAAAACTGTTTTTT

j_call: TRBJ2-7
v_call: TRBV5-1
d_call: TRBD2
clone_size: .
cdr3_aa: CASSALFGTSGTYEQYF
cdr3_nt: TGCGCCAGCTCAGCTTTATTTGGGACTAGCGGGACGTACGAGCAGTACTTC

j_call: TRBJ1-2
v_call: TRBV4-2
d_call: TRBD1
clone_size: once
cdr3_aa: CASSQTGTASSYGYTF
cdr3_nt: TGTGCCAGCAGCCAAACCGGGACAGCCTCGTCCTATGGCTACACCTTC

j_call: TRBJ2-3
v_call: TRBV7-2
d_call: .
clone_size: .
cdr3_aa: CASSLRDSTDTQYF
cdr3_nt: TGTGCCAGCAGCTTGCGGGACAGCACAGATACGCAGTATTTT